One sample yielded the 20 T cell receptor beta chains listed below, sequenced in a study of blood T cell repertoires in COVID-19. Some clones are missing from TCRdb's copy, which holds only in-frame ones; the method was immunoSEQ multiplex PCR. The sample has about 210,000 clones; roughly 87% are singletons. Sequencing was done on a sample of PBMCs or T cells enriched from blood (not recorded which). Source of these receptors: a man aged 18-30 years with acute COVID-19.

This clone was seen just once. This chain uses TRBV28 with TRBJ2-7; the D is unclear. Looked up from germline, CDR1 is MDHEN and CDR2 is SYDVKM. Trimming pared 4 bases from V and 0 bases from J, leaving 10 bases between. CDR3 length: 14 residues. The CDR3 reads CASSYANPSYEQYF. CDR3 nucleotides: TGTGCCAGCAGTTACGCTAATCCCTCCTACGAGCAGTACTTC.

The genes are TRBV7-2 and TRBJ2-3; D remains ambiguous. Germline CDR1 is SGHTA and CDR2 is FQGNSA. The CDR3 sequence is 14 residues long. V lost 3 bases and J 6 bases, leaving 13 bases between the germline ends. DNA for the CDR3: TGTGCCAGCAGCTTTTCTAGAGATGGGGATACGCAGTATTTT. Amino acids: CASSFSRDGDTQYF.

The chain joins TRBV7-9 to TRBJ2-5; possibly TRBD1 for D (5 bases). This CDR3 is built from 14 residues. The germline V and J ends were trimmed by 5 bases and 1 base, with 11 bases remaining between them. Germline lookup yields CDR1 SEHNR and CDR2 FQNEAQ (reference sequence). DNA for the CDR3: TGTGCCAGCAGCATTCAGGGTACCCAAGAGACCCAGTACTTC. Protein: CASSIQGTQETQYF.

The V and J genes are TRBV5-1 and TRBJ2-6; 7 bases align to TRBD1. The CDR3 loop spans 16 amino acids. With 4 bases clipped from V and 2 bases from J, the junction kept 6 bases outside the gene matches. The germline gives CDR1 SGHRS, CDR2 YFSETQ. The CDR3 here is CASSDHQGAGANVLTF. The CDR3, as DNA: TGCGCCAGCAGCGACCATCAGGGGGCTGGGGCCAACGTCCTGACTTTC.

The chain joins TRBV5-5 to TRBJ2-7; TRBD1 is a possible D gene (5 bases). V lost 0 bases to trimming and J lost 2 bases, with 12 bases between them. The germline gives CDR1 SGHKS, CDR2 YYEKEE (reference sequence). The CDR3 spans 15 residues. The CDR3 bases are TGTGCCAGCAGCTTGGTTCAGGACACAGCCTACGAGCAGTACTTC. Translated, it gives CASSLVQDTAYEQYF.

This clone was found once. This chain uses TRBV28 with TRBJ2-1; 7 bases fit TRBD1. From germline, CDR1 is MDHEN and CDR2 SYDVKM. V lost 4 bases and J lost 0; bases outside the gene matches: 6. The CDR3 spans 16 residues. The CDR3 nucleotides read TGTGCCAGCAGTTCGGGACAGCTCACCTCCTACAATGAGCAGTTCTTC. As protein: CASSSGQLTSYNEQFF.

This chain uses TRBV12-3 or TRBV12-4 with TRBJ2-5, with D unresolved. The CDR3 contains 13 residues. V lost 3 bases, J lost 2 bases, and 7 bases lay in between. The CDR3 coding sequence is TGTGCCAGCAGTTTGATGGAGCAAGAGACCCAGTACTTC. It specifies CASSLMEQETQYF.

This chain links TRBV5-1 with TRBJ2-5; TRBD2 matches at 7 bases. Per germline, CDR1 SGHRS and CDR2 YFSETQ. The CDR3 runs to 15 residues. Trimming removed 4 bases from V and 4 bases from J; junction bases left unmatched: 10. CDR3 nucleotide sequence: TGCGCCAGCAGCCCCGGGGGAGGGCCCGTAGAGACCCAGTACTTC. Its protein is CASSPGGGPVETQYF. Filled out from reference TRBV5-1 and TRBJ2-5, the complete variable domain reads KAGVTQTPRYLIKTRGQQVTLSCSPISGHRSVSWYQQTPGQGLQFLFEYFSETQRNKGNFPGRFSGRQFSNSRSEMNVSTLELGDSALYLCASSPGGGPVETQYFGPGTRLLVL.

The chain combines TRBV28 with TRBJ1-2; D perhaps matches TRBD1 (5 bases). The V end was cut by 0 bases, the J end by 8 bases, with 13 bases between. The CDR3 has 14 amino acids. Looked up from germline, CDR1 is MDHEN and CDR2 is SYDVKM. Written as DNA, the CDR3 is TGTGCCAGCAGTTTATGGGGGCCCAACGACGGCTACACCTTC. Amino acid sequence: CASSLWGPNDGYTF.

With regard to this clone: This same CDR3 is encoded by further DNA sequences in the sample. The V gene is TRBV19, the J gene TRBJ2-1, with D perhaps TRBD2 (6 bases). The V end lost 5 bases, the J end lost 0 bases, and 11 bases lay between the germline ends. From germline, CDR1 is LNHDA and CDR2 SQIVND (reference sequence). The CDR3 is 15 amino acids. The CDR3 region is CASSLSGSSYNEQFF. The CDR3 DNA sequence: TGTGCCAGTAGTCTTTCCGGGAGCTCCTACAATGAGCAGTTCTTC.

The rearrangement joins TRBV4-3 to TRBJ1-6; D perhaps matches TRBD1 (5 bases). The germline V and J ends were trimmed by 1 base and 9 bases, with 13 bases remaining between them. CDR1 LGHNA and CDR2 YSLEER come from the germline V gene. This CDR3 spans 15 amino acids. The CDR3 sequence: CASSQVAGFGSPLHF. The DNA for the CDR3 is TGCGCCAGCAGCCAAGTGGCAGGGTTCGGTTCACCCCTCCACTTT.

This chain links TRBV27 with TRBJ1-2; TRBD1 matches at 7 bases. CDR3 size: 12 residues. V shed 6 bases and J 8 bases; nucleotides not matched to a gene: 6. CDR1 is MNHEY and CDR2 is SMNVEV in the germline V gene (reference sequence). CDR3 sequence reads: CASSPTGYGYTF. The CDR3 DNA is TGTGCCAGCAGCCCGACAGGGTACGGCTACACCTTC.

This clone appeared once. V usage is TRBV30 and J usage is TRBJ2-7; D unclear. V was clipped by 7 bases and J by 3 bases, with 16 bases between them. The CDR3 covers 13 residues. Germline CDR1 GTSNPN, CDR2 SVGIG (reference sequence). The CDR3 spells CASTYGTGYEQYF. The CDR3 nucleotides read TGTGCCTCCACCTACGGAACGGGCTACGAGCAGTACTTC.

The rearrangement uses TRBV6-4 and TRBJ2-7, with 10 bases matching TRBD2. Unmatched junction bases numbered 3, after V lost 6 bases and J lost 1 base. Germline loops: CDR1 MRHNA, CDR2 SNTAGT. CDR3 size: 14 residues. CDR3 in amino acids: CASRPSGSSYEQYF. The CDR3 bases are TGTGCCAGCAGACCTAGCGGGAGTTCCTACGAGCAGTACTTC.

V usage is TRBV20-1 and J usage is TRBJ1-1; 10 nucleotides line up with TRBD1. Germline V CDR1 and CDR2: DFQATT, SNEGSKA (reference sequence). V lost 3 bases and J lost 3; bases outside the gene matches: 4. CDR3 length equals 14 residues. The CDR3 nucleotides read TGCAGTGCTAGTCGACAGGGGGCCGACACTGAAGCTTTCTTT. Translating gives CSASRQGADTEAFF.

In this sample, this clone turned up a few times. The chain recombines TRBV29-1 with TRBJ1-1; unclear D gene. The germline V gene has CDR1 SQVTM and CDR2 ANQGSEA. Trimming cost V 7 bases and J 1 base, with 13 bases left between them. This CDR3 contains 13 residues. CDR3 in amino acids: CSGRGLKNTEAFF. The CDR3 DNA sequence: TGCAGCGGGAGAGGGCTGAAGAACACTGAAGCTTTCTTT.

V usage is TRBV19 and J usage is TRBJ2-7; 8 nucleotides line up with TRBD1. V was pared by 4 bases and J by 1 base, with 6 bases of the junction left unmatched. The CDR3 consists of 15 residues. Germline V gene sequence: CDR1 LNHDA, CDR2 SQIVND (reference sequence). CDR3 loop: CASSTGTGYSYEQYF. The CDR3 DNA is TGTGCCAGTAGTACCGGGACAGGATATTCCTACGAGCAGTACTTC.

The genes are TRBV4-1 and TRBJ1-1; D gene uncertain. Germline lookup yields CDR1 MGHRA and CDR2 YSYEKL. The CDR3 is 16 amino acids. Trimming left V 0 bases short and J 1 base short, with 12 bases between. The CDR3 DNA is TGCGCCAGCAGCCAAGATCCGCGGATGGGGAACACTGAAGCTTTCTTT. This codes for CASSQDPRMGNTEAFF.

The chain recombines TRBV5-1 with TRBJ2-5; TRBD1 might be the D (6 bases). The CDR3 has 15 amino acids. CDR1 and CDR2 from the germline V gene are SGHRS and YFSETQ. The germline V and J ends were trimmed by 5 bases and 5 bases, with 19 bases remaining between them. CDR3 in amino acids: CASRTPGDPRETQYF. CDR3 DNA sequence: TGCGCCAGCAGAACACCAGGGGACCCCCGTGAGACCCAGTACTTC. Supplemented by reference TRBV5-1 and TRBJ2-5, the full variable domain reads KAGVTQTPRYLIKTRGQQVTLSCSPISGHRSVSWYQQTPGQGLQFLFEYFSETQRNKGNFPGRFSGRQFSNSRSEMNVSTLELGDSALYLCASRTPGDPRETQYFGPGTRLLVL.

This chain uses TRBV19 with TRBJ2-2; 7 bases map to TRBD2. CDR1 LNHDA and CDR2 SQIVND come from the germline V gene (reference sequence). The ends lost 7 bases at V and 3 bases at J; junction bases unmatched: 11. This CDR3 contains 16 residues. The CDR3 DNA reads as TGTGCCAGTACCCCGGGGCGGGAGAAGGACACCGGGGAGCTGTTTTTT. This encodes CASTPGREKDTGELFF. Together with reference TRBV19 and TRBJ2-2, the CDR3 gives the full variable domain: DGGITQSPKYLFRKEGQNVTLSCEQNLNHDAMYWYRQDPGQGLRLIYYSQIVNDFQKGDIAEGYSVSREKKESFPLTVTSAQKNPTAFYLCASTPGREKDTGELFFGEGSRLTVL.